The source of this TCR beta chain is a study of blood T cell repertoires in COVID-19. Study-level background: Samples representing acute and convalescent COVID-19 were sourced from the United States, Italy and Spain. T cells, B-cell-depleted T cells, or PBMCs supplied cDNA or gDNA.

V lost 0 bases to trimming and J lost 9 bases; unmatched junction nucleotides: 7. The CDR3 is made up of 16 amino acids. The germline V gene encodes CDR1 MNHEY and CDR2 SVGAGI. How the authors handled the data: Estimates of nucleated cell counts were drawn from the amplification of reference gene primers. Produced via immunoSEQ multiplex PCR; TCRdb's table is partial and in-frame only. V and J calls and clone size are those listed in that table; D and trimming were worked out from the DNA. The sample gives under 200,000 clones, around 85% of which show up once; 8% to 10% is in the top ten. This clone was counted a few times.

This chain connects TRBV6-5 to TRBJ1-6, with 8 bases that match TRBD1. The clonotype comes from a man between 60 and 75 years old with acute or convalescent COVID-19. Material for sequencing was peripheral blood. The CDR3 DNA sequence: TGTGCCAGCAGTTACTCCGACAGGGGTTCGGTTTCACCCCTCCACTTT. It translates to CASSYSDRGSVSPLHF.